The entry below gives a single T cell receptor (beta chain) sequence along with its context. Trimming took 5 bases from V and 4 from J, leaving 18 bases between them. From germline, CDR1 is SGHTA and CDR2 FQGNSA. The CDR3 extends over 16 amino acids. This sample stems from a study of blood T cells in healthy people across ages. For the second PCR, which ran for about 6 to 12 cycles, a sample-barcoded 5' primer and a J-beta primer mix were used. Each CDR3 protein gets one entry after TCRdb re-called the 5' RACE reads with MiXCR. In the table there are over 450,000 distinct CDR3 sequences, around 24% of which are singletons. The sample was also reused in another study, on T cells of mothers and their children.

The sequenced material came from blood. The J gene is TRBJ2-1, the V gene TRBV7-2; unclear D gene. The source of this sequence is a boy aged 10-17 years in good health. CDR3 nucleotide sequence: TGTGCCAGCAGCCCCCCGACGAGTAGTGGGTACAATGAGCAGTTCTTC. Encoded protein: CASSPPTSSGYNEQFF.